The clone carrying this T cell receptor (beta chain) has a count of ten or more. The sample comes from a study of T cells in Graves' hyperthyroidism and ophthalmopathy. Between the trimmed V and J ends, which lost 4 bases and 4 bases, there was a span of 11 bases. Germline lookup yields CDR1 SGHTS and CDR2 YDEGEE. This CDR3 is 13 amino acids long. RNA transcripts provided the source from which TCR beta CDR3 regions were amplified. Using the HTBI primer set, a first-round RT-PCR was run on the TCR CDR3. One entry per CDR3 protein, called by TCRdb with MiXCR from the multiplex PCR reads. The sample includes 500,000 to 800,000 distinct CDR3 sequences, less than 45% of them seen just once.

The chain couples TRBV5-8 to TRBJ1-2, with D unresolved. Sequenced input: peripheral blood or thyroid tissue (not recorded which). This TCR came from an adult man with Graves' disease, either hyperthyroidism or ophthalmopathy (not recorded which). CDR3 coding DNA: TGTGCCAGCAGCCCCAGTAGGACCTATGGCTACACCTTC. This encodes CASSPSRTYGYTF.